The present entry profiles one T cell receptor beta chain with its context. What it binds is not known. The CDR3 has 15 amino acids. V shed 3 bases, J shed 0 bases, and the junction held 4 bases outside the gene matches. CDR1 is GTSNPN and CDR2 is SVGIG in the germline V gene (reference sequence). This specimen comes from a study of graft-versus-host responses after intestinal transplantation. Looking at the study overall: Every transplant recipient was induced with anti-thymocyte globulin, then maintained on tacrolimus and steroids for around 3 years.

The study's findings and limits: Detection of GvH clones occurred in recipient marrow, and some had their first appearance in ileum or blood.

TCRdb's table, derived via immunoSEQ multiplex PCR, lists solely in-frame clones and lacks some. The table has 100,000 to 120,000 clones, 90% to 95% seen once; the top ten hold roughly 0.5%. This receptor was identified in a human donor who received an intestinal transplant. The sequences come from unstimulated CD8+ T cells sorted from spleen or lymph node cells, collected before intestinal transplant. This chain joins TRBV30 and TRBJ2-1, with TRBD2 identical over 8 bases. The CDR3 here is CAWSVGTSSYNEQFF. CDR3 bases: TGTGCCTGGAGCGTCGGGACTAGCTCCTACAATGAGCAGTTCTTC.